This TCR beta chain was identified in a study of blood T cell repertoires in COVID-19. The overall study: Specimens from acute and convalescent COVID-19 originated in the United States, Italy and Spain. The analysed material was cDNA or gDNA that came from T cells, B-cell-depleted T cells, or PBMCs.

The CDR3 contains 10 residues. Germline V gene lookup returns CDR1 SQVTM and CDR2 ANQGSEA. Trimming pared 7 bases from V and 5 bases from J, leaving 8 bases between. The authors' processing: Reference gene primer amplification yielded estimated nucleated cell counts. Generated by immunoSEQ multiplex PCR, the TCRdb table keeps only in-frame clones and is missing some. Clone size and the V and J calls come from that table; the DNA yielded D and trimming. Of roughly 60,000 clones in the sample, 88% are singletons; the top ten hold approximately 4%. The receptor's source is a human donor in a cohort sampled during active COVID-19. The chain combines TRBV29-1 with TRBJ2-5; D remains unclear. Sequencing was done on a sample of peripheral blood. The CDR3 protein is CSGGEETQYF. The DNA for the CDR3 is TGCAGCGGGGGTGAGGAGACCCAGTACTTC.